These T cell receptor beta chains were read from a single sample in a study of OX40 agonist ivuxolimab in advanced cancers. Profiled with immunoSEQ multiplex PCR; TCRdb holds only in-frame clones, not every one. The sample records some 75,000 clones, over 75% being singletons. Sequences were derived from CD4+ or CD8+ T cells sorted from blood, sampled in a trial of the OX40 agonist ivuxolimab. Receptors originate from an adult with an advanced solid tumor such as melanoma, head and neck, liver or kidney cancer. Both conserved end residues are part of each CDR3. A D gene is named only where the DNA matches it firmly. Clone size is given for some rows only: seen once, a few or many times, or a class if the clone is expanded.

D	V	size	J	DNA	CDR3
-	TRBV4-3	-	TRBJ1-5	TGCGCCAGCAGCCAAGAAACGGGGGGAAATCAGCCCCAGCATTTT	CASSQETGGNQPQHF
-	TRBV9	-	TRBJ2-1	TGTGCCAGCAGCGTAGATCCAGCCAACTACAATGAGCAGTTCTTC	CASSVDPANYNEQFF
TRBD2	TRBV4-3	-	TRBJ2-7	TGCGCCAGCAGGAAAACTAGCGGGGCGTCCTACGAGCAGTACTTC	CASRKTSGASYEQYF
-	TRBV14	-	TRBJ1-3	TGTGCCAGCAGCCAGGTCAGGGCTGGAAACACCATATATTTT	CASSQVRAGNTIYF
-	TRBV7-2	-	TRBJ1-5	TGTGCCAGCAGCTTACAGGTACGGCAGCCCCAGCATTTT	CASSLQVRQPQHF
TRBD2	TRBV5-1	-	TRBJ2-5	TGCGCCAGCAGCTTGGGTAGCGGGAGAGGAGAGACCCAGTACTTC	CASSLGSGRGETQYF
TRBD1	TRBV28	-	TRBJ1-2	TGTGCCAGCAGGGGGACAGGGAAGGACTATGGCTACACCTTC	CASRGTGKDYGYTF
-	TRBV21-1	once	TRBJ2-1	TGTGCCAGCAGCAAAATTTACAATGAGCAGTTCTTC	CASSKIYNEQFF
-	TRBV5-8	once	TRBJ2-7	TGTGCCAGCAGCCGAAAAATAGCCTACGAGCAGTACTTC	CASSRKIAYEQYF
TRBD1	TRBV7-3	-	TRBJ2-2	TGTGCCAGCAGCTTAAGGGGACAGGGCTCCGGGGAGCTGTTTTTT	CASSLRGQGSGELFF
-	TRBV5-1	-	TRBJ1-2	TGCGCCAGCAGCTCCGGACAGCGGGCGGTGCGAGGCTACACCTTC	CASSSGQRAVRGYTF
-	TRBV7-2	few	TRBJ1-3	TGTGCCAGCAGCTTGGCAGGGCCTACTGGAAACACCATATATTTT	CASSLAGPTGNTIYF
TRBD1	TRBV5-6	few	TRBJ2-7	TGTGCCAGCAGCTGGGGTGGACAGGGACCCTACGAGCAGTACTTC	CASSWGGQGPYEQYF
-	TRBV28	-	TRBJ1-2	TGTGCCAGCAGGGCAATCGGACCGAACTATGGCTACACCTTC	CASRAIGPNYGYTF
TRBD2	TRBV9	-	TRBJ2-5	TGTGCCAGCAGCGTAGCTAGCGGGGGGATGGAGACCCAGTACTTC	CASSVASGGMETQYF
-	TRBV5-5	-	TRBJ1-5	TGTGCCAGCAGCCCCTCGGGGGGGGGAAGCAATCAGCCCCAGCATTTT	CASSPSGGGSNQPQHF
-	TRBV19	few	TRBJ2-7	TGTGCCAGTACGACGGACGGATCGCCTCGCGAGCAGTACTTC	CASTTDGSPREQYF
-	TRBV6-1	-	TRBJ1-2	TGTGCCAGCACCTCCCGTGACCAAGATGGCTACACCTTC	CASTSRDQDGYTF
-	TRBV27	-	TRBJ1-1	TGTGCCAGCAGTTCAAGTCTCTCCTACACTGAAGCTTTCTTT	CASSSSLSYTEAFF
-	TRBV5-6	-	TRBJ2-1	TGTGCCAGCAGCTTGTCTAGCATCCTCTACAATGAGCAGTTCTTC	CASSLSSILYNEQFF
TRBD1	TRBV4-2	-	TRBJ1-2	TGTGCCAGCAGCCAAGAGGACAGGGGAATAGGCTACACCTTC	CASSQEDRGIGYTF
TRBD1	TRBV14	once	TRBJ2-2	TGTGCCAGCAGCCCCCGCTTTGGACAGGTGAACACCGGGGAGCTGTTTTTT	CASSPRFGQVNTGELFF
-	TRBV28	-	TRBJ1-2	TGTGCCAGCAGCTTCCATACAGGCATAAATTGGAATGGCTACACCTTC	CASSFHTGINWNGYTF
TRBD1	TRBV18	-	TRBJ2-1	TGTGCCAGCTCACCCACGGACAGGAACAATGAGCAGTTCTTC	CASSPTDRNNEQFF
-	TRBV4-3	few	TRBJ1-1	TGCGCCAGCAGCCAAGATAGATGGAGAAACACTGAAGCTTTCTTT	CASSQDRWRNTEAFF
-	TRBV10-3	-	TRBJ2-1	TGTGCCATCACGGGCCGGGGCGGAAACTACAATGAGCAGTTCTTC	CAITGRGGNYNEQFF
TRBD1	TRBV18	once	TRBJ2-7	TGTGCCAGCTCCATAGGACAGGGGCACGGGGACGAGCAGTACTTC	CASSIGQGHGDEQYF
TRBD1	TRBV5-6	-	TRBJ1-2	TGTGCCAGCAGCTCCCTGAGGGGACAGGCAGTATATGGCTACACCTTC	CASSSLRGQAVYGYTF
-	TRBV9	-	TRBJ1-4	TGTGCCAGCAGCGTAGGTCCAGGGCCTAATGAAAAACTGTTTTTT	CASSVGPGPNEKLFF
TRBD2	TRBV11-3	-	TRBJ2-5	TGTGCCAGCGGGGAGGGGGAGACCCAGTACTTC	CASGEGETQYF
-	TRBV7-2	-	TRBJ1-5	TGTGCCAGCAGCTTAACAGAAAATCAGCCCCAGCATTTT	CASSLTENQPQHF
-	TRBV28	once	TRBJ2-7	TGTGCCAGCAGTCCAAACCCCCGACAGACTCCGAGCTACGAGCAGTACTTC	CASSPNPRQTPSYEQYF
-	TRBV5-4	-	TRBJ2-7	TGTGCCAGCAGCTTTTTGTCCTCCTACGAGCAGTACTTC	CASSFLSSYEQYF
-	TRBV2	-	TRBJ2-7	TGTGCCAGCAGCCCGAATCGAGTAGCCACGGGCGAGCAGTACTTC	CASSPNRVATGEQYF
TRBD1	TRBV6-4	-	TRBJ2-3	TGTGCCAGCAGTGGCGGACAGGGCGGGTTCGATACGCAGTATTTT	CASSGGQGGFDTQYF
-	TRBV6-5	-	TRBJ2-7	TGTGCCAGCAGTTTGTTGCGGGAAGGTCCCGAGCAGTACTTC	CASSLLREGPEQYF
-	TRBV7-3	-	TRBJ2-3	TGTGCCAGCAGCCCGACAGGCACAGATACGCAGTATTTT	CASSPTGTDTQYF
-	TRBV29-1	few	TRBJ1-1	TGCAGCGTTGGGAGTGGGCAGGGGAACACTGAAGCTTTCTTT	CSVGSGQGNTEAFF
TRBD1	TRBV29-1	-	TRBJ2-7	TGCAGCGTGATACAGGGGAGCTCCTACGAGCAGTACTTC	CSVIQGSSYEQYF
TRBD1	TRBV7-9	-	TRBJ1-5	TGTGCCAGCAGCTTTGGGGACAGGTTGAAGCCCCAGCATTTT	CASSFGDRLKPQHF
TRBD1	TRBV7-2	once	TRBJ2-7	TGTGCCAGCAGCTTGTCCCAGGGGGCCTACGAGCAGTACTTC	CASSLSQGAYEQYF
-	TRBV6-6	-	TRBJ1-2	TGTGCCAGCAGCCCGGGGGGAAACTATGGCTACACCTTC	CASSPGGNYGYTF
TRBD1	TRBV7-7	-	TRBJ2-4	TGTGCTAGCAGTCAGGGACAGGACAACATTCAGTACTTC	CASSQGQDNIQYF
TRBD2	TRBV7-2	-	TRBJ2-1	TGTGCCAGCAGATCAGTAGCGGGAGCAGGCAATGAGCAGTTCTTC	CASRSVAGAGNEQFF
-	TRBV18	-	TRBJ1-2	TGTGCCAGCTCACCAGGACGCACGGGCTACACCTTC	CASSPGRTGYTF
TRBD2	TRBV6-5	-	TRBJ2-7	TGTGCCAGCACCACGGGGGGGGGTGCTTACGAGCAGTACTTC	CASTTGGGAYEQYF
TRBD2	TRBV5-1	-	TRBJ2-5	TGCGCCAGCAGTCGCCGGACTAGCGGGGGCCAAGAGACCCAGTACTTC	CASSRRTSGGQETQYF